This is a list of T cell receptor beta chains from one sample in a study of blood T cell repertoires in COVID-19. Libraries were prepared by immunoSEQ multiplex PCR; TCRdb keeps only in-frame clonotypes and omits some of them. The profile shows more than 200,000 clones, more than 75% of them singletons. The sequenced sample consisted of PBMCs or T cells enriched from blood (not recorded which). Source of these receptors: a man under 40 with acute COVID-19. Both conserved end residues are part of each CDR3. D genes are given only for firm matches.

>TRBV12-3/TRBV12-4|.
CASSPGVAGELFF
>TRBV7-6|.
CASSLLSPRLNSPLHF
>TRBV14|TRBD1
CASSQTGGNSPLHF
>TRBV7-9|.
CASSSILPAGDGYTF
>TRBV28|TRBD1
CASSARTGWKETQYF
>TRBV27|TRBD1
CASRTGQVQETQYF
>TRBV9|.
CASSEQGNGGYTF
>TRBV19|TRBD1
CARDRGAPMNTEAFF
>TRBV6-1|.
CASSETGHLDHGYTF
>TRBV5-1|TRBD1
CASSLNRGPNEKLFF
>TRBV6-6|TRBD1
CASSVQGAANEKLFF
>TRBV7-7|TRBD1
CASSLFGTGVNQPQHF
>TRBV5-1|TRBD2
CASSPGGAQFF
>TRBV9|.
CASSVGGDYNQPQHF
>TRBV30|.
CAWSLGVTNEKLFF
>TRBV2|.
CASSEKTANSPLHF
>TRBV29-1|.
CSVEEKQGSNYGYTF
>TRBV28|TRBD1
CASRSDRVTEAFF
>TRBV12-3/TRBV12-4|.
CASSLGAFGGYTF